This TCR beta chain comes out of a study of blood T cell repertoires in COVID-19. Turning to the study itself: From T cells, B-cell-depleted T cells, or PBMCs came the material, which was cDNA or gDNA.

The CDR3 sequence is 13 residues long. V trimming: 3 bases; J trimming: 6 bases; junction bases outside the gene matches: 3. Looked up from germline, CDR1 is SGHNT and CDR2 is YENEEA. Sequencing used immunoSEQ multiplex PCR; TCRdb keeps in-frame clones, though not all of them. Among more than 60,000 clones listed, roughly 87% were seen once. The specimen sequenced was peripheral blood. The sequence derives from an elderly woman with active or convalescent COVID-19. The chain combines TRBV11-3 with TRBJ1-2, with TRBD1 matching 8 bases. CDR3 amino acids: CASSFGQGDGYTF. CDR3 nucleotides: TGTGCCAGCAGCTTTGGACAGGGTGATGGCTACACCTTC. Variable domain in full (rest from reference TRBV11-3 and TRBJ1-2): EAGVVQSPRYKIIEKKQPVAFWCNPISGHNTLYWYLQNLGQGPELLIRYENEEAVDDSQLPKDRFSAERLKGVDSTLKIQPAELGDSAVYLCASSFGQGDGYTFGSGTRLTVV.